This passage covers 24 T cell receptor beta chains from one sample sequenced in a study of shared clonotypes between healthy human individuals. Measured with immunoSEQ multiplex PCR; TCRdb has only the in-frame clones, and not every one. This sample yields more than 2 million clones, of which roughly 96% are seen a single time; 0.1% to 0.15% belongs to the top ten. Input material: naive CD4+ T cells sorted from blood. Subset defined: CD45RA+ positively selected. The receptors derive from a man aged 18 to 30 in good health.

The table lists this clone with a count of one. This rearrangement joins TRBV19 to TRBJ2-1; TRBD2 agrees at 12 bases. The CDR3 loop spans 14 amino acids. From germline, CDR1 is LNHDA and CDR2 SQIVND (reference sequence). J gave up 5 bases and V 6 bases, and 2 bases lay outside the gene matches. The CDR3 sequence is CASSTSGGNNEQFF. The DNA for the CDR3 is TGTGCCAGTAGCACTAGCGGGGGGAACAATGAGCAGTTCTTC.

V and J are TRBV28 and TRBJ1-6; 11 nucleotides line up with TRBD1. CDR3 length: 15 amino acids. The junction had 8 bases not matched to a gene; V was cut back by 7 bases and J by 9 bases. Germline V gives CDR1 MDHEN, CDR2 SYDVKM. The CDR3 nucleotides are TGTGCCAGCAACGGACAGGGGGCCGTCGGTTCACCCCTCCACTTT. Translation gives CASNGQGAVGSPLHF.

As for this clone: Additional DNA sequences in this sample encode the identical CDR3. Here the CDR3 reads CAISSTDTQYF. The DNA of the CDR3 is TGTGCCATCAGCTCCACAGATACGCAGTATTTT. This chain uses TRBV10-3 with TRBJ2-3; D not certain. There are 11 residues in the CDR3. The germline V gene encodes CDR1 ENHRY and CDR2 SYGVKD. Trimming took off 6 bases at V and 2 bases at J, with 3 bases between the two ends.

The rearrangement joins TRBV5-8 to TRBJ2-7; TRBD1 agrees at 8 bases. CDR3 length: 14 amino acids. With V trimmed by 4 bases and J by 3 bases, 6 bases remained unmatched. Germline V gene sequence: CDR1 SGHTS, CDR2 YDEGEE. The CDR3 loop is CASSAGTGHYEQYF. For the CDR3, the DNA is TGTGCCAGCAGCGCCGGGACAGGTCACTACGAGCAGTACTTC.

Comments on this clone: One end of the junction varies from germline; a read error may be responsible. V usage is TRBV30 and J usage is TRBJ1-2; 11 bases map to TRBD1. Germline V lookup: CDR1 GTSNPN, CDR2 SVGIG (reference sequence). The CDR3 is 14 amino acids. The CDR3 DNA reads TGTGCCTGCAGTGGACAGGGGGCGAGGGATGGCTACACCTTC. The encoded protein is CACSGQGARDGYTF.

This chain's CDR3 is CASSLRLAGRTDTQYF. The CDR3 nucleotides are TGTGCCAGCAGCCTTCGACTAGCGGGGCGCACAGATACGCAGTATTTT. The genes are TRBV7-9 and TRBJ2-3; 11 bases map to TRBD2. Germline V gene sequence: CDR1 SEHNR, CDR2 FQNEAQ (reference sequence). This CDR3 comprises 16 residues. V dropped 5 bases and J dropped 1; count of bases not matched to a gene: 5.

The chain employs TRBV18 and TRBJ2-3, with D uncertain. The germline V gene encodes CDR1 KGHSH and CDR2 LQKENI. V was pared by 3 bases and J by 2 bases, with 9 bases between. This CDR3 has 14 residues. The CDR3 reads CASSPPWHTDTQYF. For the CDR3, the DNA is TGTGCCAGCTCACCGCCGTGGCACACAGATACGCAGTATTTT.

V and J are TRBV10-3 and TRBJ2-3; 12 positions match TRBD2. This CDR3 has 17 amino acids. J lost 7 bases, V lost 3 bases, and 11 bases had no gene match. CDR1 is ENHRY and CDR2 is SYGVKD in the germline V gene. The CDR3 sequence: CAISDPTSGGSGHTQYF. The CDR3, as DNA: TGTGCCATCAGTGACCCGACTAGCGGGGGAAGCGGGCATACGCAGTATTTT.

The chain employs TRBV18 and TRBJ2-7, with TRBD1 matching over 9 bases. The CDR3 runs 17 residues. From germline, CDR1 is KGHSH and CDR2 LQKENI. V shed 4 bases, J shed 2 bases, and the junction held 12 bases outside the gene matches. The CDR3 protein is CASSRPGTGNQTYEQYF. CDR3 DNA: TGTGCCAGCTCACGTCCCGGGACAGGGAATCAGACCTACGAGCAGTACTTC.

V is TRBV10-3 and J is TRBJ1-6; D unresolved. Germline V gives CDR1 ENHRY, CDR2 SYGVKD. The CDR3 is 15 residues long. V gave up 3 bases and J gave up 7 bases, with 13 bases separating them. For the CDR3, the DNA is TGTGCCATCAGTGACCCCCAGGCCCTGAATTCACCCCTCCACTTT. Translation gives CAISDPQALNSPLHF.

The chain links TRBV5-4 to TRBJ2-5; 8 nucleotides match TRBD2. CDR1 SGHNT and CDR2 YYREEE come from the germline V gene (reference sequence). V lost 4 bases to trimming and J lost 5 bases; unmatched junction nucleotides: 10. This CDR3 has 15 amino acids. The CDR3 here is CASSQSRGGHETQYF. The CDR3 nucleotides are TGTGCCAGCAGCCAGTCCCGGGGGGGCCACGAGACCCAGTACTTC.

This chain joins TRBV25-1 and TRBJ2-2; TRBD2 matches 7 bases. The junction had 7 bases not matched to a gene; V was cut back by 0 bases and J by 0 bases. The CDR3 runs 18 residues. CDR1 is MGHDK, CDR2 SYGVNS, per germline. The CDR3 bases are TGTGCCAGCAGTGAATACAAACCTAGCGGTACGAACACCGGGGAGCTGTTTTTT. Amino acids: CASSEYKPSGTNTGELFF.

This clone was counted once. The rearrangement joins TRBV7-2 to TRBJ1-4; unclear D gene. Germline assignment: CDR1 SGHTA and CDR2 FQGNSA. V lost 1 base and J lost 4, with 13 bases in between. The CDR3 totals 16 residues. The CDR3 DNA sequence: TGTGCCAGCAGCTTAGTAGCCGGGCTGGATAATGAAAAACTGTTTTTT. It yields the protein CASSLVAGLDNEKLFF. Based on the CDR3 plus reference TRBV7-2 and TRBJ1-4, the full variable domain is GAGVSQSPSNKVTEKGKDVELRCDPISGHTALYWYRQSLGQGLEFLIYFQGNSAPDKSGLPSDRFSAERTGGSVSTLTIQRTQQEDSAVYLCASSLVAGLDNEKLFFGSGTQLSVL.

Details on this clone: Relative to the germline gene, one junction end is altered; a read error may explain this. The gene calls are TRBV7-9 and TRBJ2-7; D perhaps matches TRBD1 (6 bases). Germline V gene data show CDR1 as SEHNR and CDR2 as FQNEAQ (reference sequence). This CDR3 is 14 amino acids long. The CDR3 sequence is CASSLDGQSYEQYF. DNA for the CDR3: TGCGCCAGCAGCTTAGACGGACAGAGTTACGAGCAGTACTTC.

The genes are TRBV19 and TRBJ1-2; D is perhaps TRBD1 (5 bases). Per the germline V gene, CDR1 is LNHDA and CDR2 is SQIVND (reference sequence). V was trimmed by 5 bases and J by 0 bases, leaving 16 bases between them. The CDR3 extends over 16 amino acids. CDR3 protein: CASSPWTRGANYGYTF. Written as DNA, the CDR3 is TGTGCCAGTAGTCCTTGGACACGTGGTGCTAACTATGGCTACACCTTC.

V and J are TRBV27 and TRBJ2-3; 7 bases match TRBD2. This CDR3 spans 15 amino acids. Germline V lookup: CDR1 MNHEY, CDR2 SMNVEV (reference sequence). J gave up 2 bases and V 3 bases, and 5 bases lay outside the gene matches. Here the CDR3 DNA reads TGTGCCAGCAGTTTCGGCGGGAGACCCACAGATACGCAGTATTTT. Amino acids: CASSFGGRPTDTQYF.

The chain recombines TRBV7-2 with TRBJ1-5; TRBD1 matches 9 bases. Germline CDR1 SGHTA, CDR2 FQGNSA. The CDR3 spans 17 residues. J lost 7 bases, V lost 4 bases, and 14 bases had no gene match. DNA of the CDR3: TGTGCCAGCAGCTCCTTCCCGGGACAGGGAAGAGGGCAGCCCCAGCATTTT. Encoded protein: CASSSFPGQGRGQPQHF.

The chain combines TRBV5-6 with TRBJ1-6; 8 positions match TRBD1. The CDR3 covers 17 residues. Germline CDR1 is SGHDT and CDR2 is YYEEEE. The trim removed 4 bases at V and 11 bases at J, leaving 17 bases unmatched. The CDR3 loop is CASSGDRQGALSTPLHF. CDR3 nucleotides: TGTGCCAGCAGCGGGGACAGGCAAGGGGCCCTTTCGACACCCCTCCACTTT.

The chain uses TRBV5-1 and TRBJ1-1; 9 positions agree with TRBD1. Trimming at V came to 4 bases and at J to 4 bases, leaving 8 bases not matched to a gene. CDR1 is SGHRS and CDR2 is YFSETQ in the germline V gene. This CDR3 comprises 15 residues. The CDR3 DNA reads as TGCGCCAGCAGCCCCGACCCGACAGGGGGCACTGAAGCTTTCTTT. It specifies CASSPDPTGGTEAFF.

The CDR3, as DNA: TGTGCCAGTAGTATCGGACTAGCGGAAAACAATGAGCAGTTCTTC. Translating gives CASSIGLAENNEQFF. V gene TRBV19 combines with J gene TRBJ2-1; the match to TRBD2 covers 10 bases. Germline CDR1 LNHDA, CDR2 SQIVND (reference sequence). J was trimmed by 5 bases and V by 3 bases; bases with no gene match: 4. The CDR3 runs 15 residues.

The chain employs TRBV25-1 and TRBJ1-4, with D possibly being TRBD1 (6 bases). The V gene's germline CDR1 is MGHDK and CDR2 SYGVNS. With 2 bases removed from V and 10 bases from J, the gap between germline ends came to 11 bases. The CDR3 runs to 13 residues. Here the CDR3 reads CASSELGAGKLFF. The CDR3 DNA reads TGTGCCAGCAGTGAACTGGGGGCGGGAAAACTGTTTTTT.

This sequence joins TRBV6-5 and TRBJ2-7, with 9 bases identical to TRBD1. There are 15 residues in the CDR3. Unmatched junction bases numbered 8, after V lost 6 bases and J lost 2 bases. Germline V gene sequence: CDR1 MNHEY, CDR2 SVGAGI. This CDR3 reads CASSRTGTGPYEQYF. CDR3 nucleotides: TGTGCCAGCAGCCGAACCGGGACAGGGCCCTACGAGCAGTACTTC.

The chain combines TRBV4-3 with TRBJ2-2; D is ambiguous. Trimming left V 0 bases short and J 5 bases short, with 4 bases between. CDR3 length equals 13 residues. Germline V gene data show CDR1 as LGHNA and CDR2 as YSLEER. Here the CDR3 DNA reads TGCGCCAGCAGCCAAGAGGTAACCGGGGAGCTGTTTTTT. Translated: CASSQEVTGELFF.

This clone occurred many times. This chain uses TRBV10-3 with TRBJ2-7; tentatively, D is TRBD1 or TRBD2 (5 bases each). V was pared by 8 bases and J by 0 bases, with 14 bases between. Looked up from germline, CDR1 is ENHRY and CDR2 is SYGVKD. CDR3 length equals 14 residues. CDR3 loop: CAIGAGPSSYEQYF. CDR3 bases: TGTGCCATCGGGGCGGGTCCGAGCTCCTACGAGCAGTACTTC.